These T cell receptor beta chains were read from a single sample in a study of siplizumab effects on memory and regulatory T cells. Repertoires were generated with immunoSEQ multiplex PCR, while TCRdb's copy carries only in-frame clones and drops some. This table holds some 88,000 clones, about 87% found once. Sequenced sample: CD4+ T cells sorted from blood. The origin of the receptors is a human donor in good health. Both conserved end residues are part of each CDR3. Fields, in order: D gene, J gene, clone size, V gene, CDR3 length, CDR3 DNA, CDR3 protein. A D gene is named only where the DNA matches it firmly. Only part of the rows carry a size: once, few, many, or a class if the clone is expanded.

d_gene: -
j_gene: TRBJ2-2
abundance: -
v_gene: TRBV6-5
len: 15
CDR3nt: TGTGCCAGCAGTTACCACGGAACCATGGGCGGGGAGCTGTTTTTT
CDR3aa: CASSYHGTMGGELFF

d_gene: TRBD2
j_gene: TRBJ2-7
abundance: -
v_gene: TRBV7-2
len: 14
CDR3nt: TGTGCCAGCACCTCTCGCGGGAGGACTAACGAGCAGTACTTC
CDR3aa: CASTSRGRTNEQYF

d_gene: TRBD1
j_gene: TRBJ2-1
abundance: -
v_gene: TRBV10-3
len: 14
CDR3nt: TGTGCCATCAGTCAGGGACAGGGGGCTGATGAGCAGTTCTTC
CDR3aa: CAISQGQGADEQFF

d_gene: -
j_gene: TRBJ1-4
abundance: -
v_gene: TRBV28
len: 16
CDR3nt: TGTGCCAGCAGTCTCAGTTGGGGCGCAGGAAATGAAAAACTGTTTTTT
CDR3aa: CASSLSWGAGNEKLFF

d_gene: TRBD1
j_gene: TRBJ2-7
abundance: once
v_gene: TRBV27
len: 15
CDR3nt: TGTGCCAGCAGGGACAACAGGGGCCCAGGGTACGAGCAGTACTTC
CDR3aa: CASRDNRGPGYEQYF

d_gene: TRBD1
j_gene: TRBJ2-5
abundance: -
v_gene: TRBV7-2
len: 16
CDR3nt: TGTGCCAGCAGCTTAAGCGGGACAGGGGGCCAAGAGACCCAGTACTTC
CDR3aa: CASSLSGTGGQETQYF

d_gene: -
j_gene: TRBJ1-2
abundance: -
v_gene: TRBV6-6
len: 15
CDR3nt: TGTGCCAGCAGACACCAAGGGGGAGTTAACTATGGCTACACCTTC
CDR3aa: CASRHQGGVNYGYTF

d_gene: -
j_gene: TRBJ2-3
abundance: -
v_gene: TRBV5-4
len: 15
CDR3nt: TGTGCCAGCAGCTTGAGCTCATCTAGCACAGATACGCAGTATTTT
CDR3aa: CASSLSSSSTDTQYF

d_gene: -
j_gene: TRBJ2-3
abundance: -
v_gene: TRBV28
len: 15
CDR3nt: TGTGCCAGCAGTTCCCCCCGCGCGGCATCAGATACGCAGTATTTT
CDR3aa: CASSSPRAASDTQYF

d_gene: -
j_gene: TRBJ1-1
abundance: -
v_gene: TRBV19
len: 16
CDR3nt: TGTGCCAGTAGTATTAGGGCCGGACGAAACGGCACTGAAGCTTTCTTT
CDR3aa: CASSIRAGRNGTEAFF

d_gene: -
j_gene: TRBJ2-5
abundance: once
v_gene: TRBV11-3
len: 11
CDR3nt: TGTGCCAGCAGCATACAAGAGACCCAGTACTTC
CDR3aa: CASSIQETQYF

d_gene: -
j_gene: TRBJ1-1
abundance: -
v_gene: TRBV7-2
len: 13
CDR3nt: TGTGCCAGCAGCTTATGGGGGAACACTGAAGCTTTCTTT
CDR3aa: CASSLWGNTEAFF

d_gene: TRBD1
j_gene: TRBJ1-5
abundance: -
v_gene: TRBV30
len: 12
CDR3nt: TGTGCCTGGGACAGGGTTGGACAGCCCCAGCATTTT
CDR3aa: CAWDRVGQPQHF

d_gene: -
j_gene: TRBJ1-2
abundance: -
v_gene: TRBV19
len: 16
CDR3nt: TGTGCCAGTAGTATAGCCAGCAGGACACCAAACTATGGCTACACCTTC
CDR3aa: CASSIASRTPNYGYTF

d_gene: TRBD2
j_gene: TRBJ2-5
abundance: -
v_gene: TRBV11-1
len: 16
CDR3nt: TGTGCCAGCAGCCACGGACTAGCGGGGAATCAAGAGACCCAGTACTTC
CDR3aa: CASSHGLAGNQETQYF

d_gene: -
j_gene: TRBJ2-7
abundance: -
v_gene: TRBV4-3
len: 15
CDR3nt: TGCGCCAGCAGCCAAGACGGCACAGGGTGGGGCGAGCAGTACTTC
CDR3aa: CASSQDGTGWGEQYF

d_gene: -
j_gene: TRBJ1-2
abundance: -
v_gene: TRBV19
len: 13
CDR3nt: TGTGCCAGTAGTAGGACACGGGTGGAGGGCTACACCTTC
CDR3aa: CASSRTRVEGYTF

d_gene: -
j_gene: TRBJ2-5
abundance: -
v_gene: TRBV7-2
len: 14
CDR3nt: TGTGCCAGCAGCTTACCGCCGCCGACAGGGACCCAGTACTTC
CDR3aa: CASSLPPPTGTQYF

d_gene: -
j_gene: TRBJ2-5
abundance: -
v_gene: TRBV5-4
len: 16
CDR3nt: TGTGCCAGCAGCTTGGCCGGGGCGGGATATCTCGAGACCCAGTACTTC
CDR3aa: CASSLAGAGYLETQYF

d_gene: -
j_gene: TRBJ2-5
abundance: -
v_gene: TRBV7-2
len: 15
CDR3nt: TGTGCCAGCAGCTTAGTCTTGTACCCCCAAGAGACCCAGTACTTC
CDR3aa: CASSLVLYPQETQYF